The 19 T cell receptor beta chains below all came from one sample that was sequenced in a study of OX40 agonist ivuxolimab in advanced cancers. Method: immunoSEQ multiplex PCR; TCRdb's copy keeps in-frame clones and lacks some. This sample carries around 23,000 clones, approximately 80% of them seen once, and the ten largest clones take about 17%. Sequences were derived from CD4+ or CD8+ T cells sorted from blood, sampled in a trial of the OX40 agonist ivuxolimab. These receptor sequences come from an adult with an advanced solid tumor such as melanoma, head and neck, liver or kidney cancer.

The rearrangement joins TRBV7-2 to TRBJ2-7, with a weak D call TRBD2 (5 bases). CDR3 length: 15 amino acids. In germline, CDR1 is SGHTA, CDR2 FQGNSA. V lost 3 bases and J 2 bases, leaving 14 bases between the germline ends. The chain's CDR3 is CASSFSAGPAYEQYF. CDR3 DNA sequence: TGTGCCAGCAGCTTTAGCGCCGGGCCAGCCTACGAGCAGTACTTC.

This chain links TRBV18 with TRBJ1-1; D is perhaps TRBD1 (6 bases). V lost 6 bases, J lost 0 bases, and 23 bases lay in between. This CDR3 is 18 amino acids long. Per germline, CDR1 KGHSH and CDR2 LQKENI. The CDR3 is CASSRTVQGLRMNTEAFF. The CDR3 coding sequence is TGTGCCAGCTCCCGCACCGTACAGGGCCTAAGGATGAACACTGAAGCTTTCTTT.

This chain uses TRBV4-1 with TRBJ2-1; D tentatively fits TRBD1 or TRBD2 (6 bases each). There are 15 residues in the CDR3. CDR1 is MGHRA, CDR2 YSYEKL, per germline. The V end lost 0 bases, the J end lost 7 bases, and 13 bases lay between the germline ends. In DNA, the CDR3 is TGCGCCAGCAGCCAAGAACCGGGGGCGGGGAATGAGCAGTTCTTC. Protein sequence: CASSQEPGAGNEQFF.

The V gene is TRBV28, the J gene TRBJ2-1, with D unresolved. V was clipped by 3 bases and J by 0 bases, with 9 bases between them. The germline V gene encodes CDR1 MDHEN and CDR2 SYDVKM. The CDR3 has 15 residues. CDR3 sequence (DNA): TGTGCCAGCAGTTTGGGAAGCTACTCCTACAATGAGCAGTTCTTC. As protein: CASSLGSYSYNEQFF.

The chain uses TRBV5-4 and TRBJ2-5, with no clear D. Trimming stripped 3 bases from V and 5 bases from J, with 11 bases between. This CDR3 region has 13 residues. CDR1 and CDR2 (germline): SGHNT, YYREEE (reference sequence). The CDR3 loop is CASSSEAWETQYF. The CDR3 DNA follows: TGTGCCAGCAGCTCAGAGGCTTGGGAGACCCAGTACTTC.

Only one count was recorded for this clone. The chain has TRBV11-3 and TRBJ2-3; 8 nucleotides align to TRBD2. V was pared by 1 base and J by 4 bases, with 4 bases of the junction left unmatched. Per the germline V gene, CDR1 is SGHNT and CDR2 is YENEEA. This CDR3 contains 15 residues. The CDR3 here is CASSLGTSNADTQYF. Written as DNA, the CDR3 is TGTGCCAGCAGCTTAGGGACTAGCAACGCAGATACGCAGTATTTT.

V usage is TRBV7-2 and J usage is TRBJ2-5; D is tentatively TRBD1 or TRBD2 (6 bases each). Trimming stripped 1 base from V and 5 bases from J, with 14 bases between. There are 15 residues in the CDR3. The germline V gene encodes CDR1 SGHTA and CDR2 FQGNSA. The CDR3 DNA reads as TGTGCCAGCAGCTTAGGGGGGGCGGGCTTGGAGACCCAGTACTTC. This gives the protein CASSLGGAGLETQYF.

The chain recombines TRBV7-2 with TRBJ1-1; TRBD1 agrees at 8 bases. The CDR3 has 14 amino acids. J was trimmed by 6 bases and V by 4 bases; bases with no gene match: 7. CDR1 and CDR2 from the germline V gene are SGHTA and FQGNSA. CDR3 DNA: TGTGCCAGCAGCTCACAACAGGGGGTGGCTGAAGCTTTCTTT. As protein: CASSSQQGVAEAFF.

V and J are TRBV5-4 and TRBJ2-5; D is possibly TRBD2 (5 bases). The V end was cut by 1 base, the J end by 5 bases, with 15 bases between. Germline-derived CDR1 and CDR2 are SGHNT and YYREEE (reference sequence). The CDR3 is made up of 15 amino acids. DNA of the CDR3: TGTGCCAGCAGCTTGAATTGGGGAGCCAGGGAGACCCAGTACTTC. It codes for CASSLNWGARETQYF.

The chain recombines TRBV19 with TRBJ2-1; a weak D match, TRBD2 (6 bases). This CDR3 is 11 amino acids long. With 10 bases removed from V and 7 bases from J, the gap between germline ends came to 11 bases. CDR1 and CDR2 from the germline V gene are LNHDA and SQIVND (reference sequence). This CDR3 is CATRRENEQFF. The CDR3 nucleotides are TGTGCCACGCGACGGGAGAATGAGCAGTTCTTC.

About this clone itself: A junction boundary mismatches the germline segment, possibly from a read error. The rearrangement links TRBV2 to TRBJ1-5; D unclear. The germline CDR1 and CDR2 sequences are SNHLY and FYNNEI. The CDR3 is 15 amino acids. The CDR3 region has the DNA TGTGCCAGCAGTCAAGCTGTGGGAACCAATCAGCCCCAGCATTTT. Its protein product is CASSQAVGTNQPQHF.

The V call is TRBV9, the J call TRBJ2-1; no definite D call. Deletions cut 0 bases from V and 10 bases from J, with 11 bases between. The CDR3 is made up of 13 amino acids. CDR1 SGDLS and CDR2 YYNGEE come from the germline V gene. The CDR3 nucleotides are TGTGCCAGCAGCGTAGACAGTGGCAAGGAGCAGTTCTTC. This translates into CASSVDSGKEQFF.

This chain uses TRBV5-1 with TRBJ2-3; D gene uncertain. Trimming removed 4 bases at V and 2 bases at J, with 17 bases between. Germline V lookup: CDR1 SGHRS, CDR2 YFSETQ. CDR3 length: 16 residues. The CDR3 bases are TGCGCCAGCAGCAATCTAAAAACGGGCCTCACAGATACGCAGTATTTT. It yields the protein CASSNLKTGLTDTQYF.

This chain joins TRBV9 and TRBJ1-5, with 7 bases matching TRBD1. From germline, CDR1 is SGDLS and CDR2 YYNGEE. The ends lost 0 bases at V and 7 bases at J; junction bases unmatched: 7. The CDR3 has 15 residues. The CDR3 here is CASSVGGQAIQPQHF. Written as DNA, the CDR3 is TGTGCCAGCAGCGTAGGCGGACAGGCTATCCAGCCCCAGCATTTT.

The chain is built from TRBV7-2 and TRBJ2-1, with D perhaps assigned TRBD1 or TRBD2 (7 bases each). Looked up from germline, CDR1 is SGHTA and CDR2 is FQGNSA. The CDR3 runs to 16 residues. V lost 5 bases and J lost 10, with 24 bases in between. In DNA, the CDR3 is TGTGCCAGCAGCCATCTAGCGGAGGGGGCCGCCGGGGAGCAGTTCTTC. This sequence encodes CASSHLAEGAAGEQFF. Together with reference TRBV7-2 and TRBJ2-1, the CDR3 gives the full variable domain: GAGVSQSPSNKVTEKGKDVELRCDPISGHTALYWYRQSLGQGLEFLIYFQGNSAPDKSGLPSDRFSAERTGGSVSTLTIQRTQQEDSAVYLCASSHLAEGAAGEQFFGPGTRLTVL.

This rearrangement joins TRBV15 to TRBJ1-4; D is unresolved. Trimming took 8 bases from V and 5 from J, leaving 18 bases between them. CDR1 LNHNV and CDR2 YYDKDF come from the germline V gene (reference sequence). CDR3 length equals 15 residues. The chain's CDR3 is CATRGAVGLNEKLFF. CDR3 nucleotides: TGTGCCACCCGAGGTGCGGTGGGTTTGAATGAAAAACTGTTTTTT.

This clone was counted only a few times. The chain uses TRBV14 and TRBJ2-2, with D possibly being TRBD1 (6 bases). CDR1 SGHDN and CDR2 FVKESK come from the germline V gene. The CDR3 extends over 16 amino acids. The V gene lost 4 bases and the J gene lost 4 bases, with 16 bases spanning the gap. CDR3 sequence (DNA): TGTGCCAGCAGCCTTAGAAGACAGGCGGGCACCGGGGAGCTGTTTTTT. It codes for CASSLRRQAGTGELFF.

This clone was picked up one time. The rearrangement joins TRBV18 to TRBJ2-4, with 13 bases identical to TRBD2. The CDR3 has 19 residues. Losses at the gene ends were 0 bases for V and 0 bases for J; bases not matched to a gene: 5. Germline V gene data show CDR1 as KGHSH and CDR2 as LQKENI. The chain's CDR3 is CASSPPGTSGVRAKNIQYF. CDR3 in DNA: TGTGCCAGCTCACCACCCGGGACTAGCGGGGTTCGAGCCAAAAACATTCAGTACTTC.

This chain uses TRBV6-1 with TRBJ2-7; 11 bases line up with TRBD1. CDR3 size: 15 residues. Germline V CDR1 and CDR2: MNHNS, SASEGT. The V and J ends lost 6 bases and 3 bases, in that order; junction bases with no gene match: 7. The DNA for the CDR3 is TGTGCCAGCAGAATTCCGGGACAGGGGGTCTACGAGCAGTACTTC. Translating it yields CASRIPGQGVYEQYF.